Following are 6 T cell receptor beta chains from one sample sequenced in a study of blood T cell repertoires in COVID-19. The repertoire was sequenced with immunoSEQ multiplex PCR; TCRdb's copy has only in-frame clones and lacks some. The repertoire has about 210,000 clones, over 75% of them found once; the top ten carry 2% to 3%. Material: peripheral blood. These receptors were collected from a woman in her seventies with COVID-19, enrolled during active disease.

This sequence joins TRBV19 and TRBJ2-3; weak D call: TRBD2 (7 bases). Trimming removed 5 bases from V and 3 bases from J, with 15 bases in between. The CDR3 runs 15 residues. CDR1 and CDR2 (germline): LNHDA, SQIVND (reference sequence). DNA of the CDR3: TGTGCCAGTAGTGCGGGACACGGGGGGACAGATACGCAGTATTTT. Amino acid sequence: CASSAGHGGTDTQYF.

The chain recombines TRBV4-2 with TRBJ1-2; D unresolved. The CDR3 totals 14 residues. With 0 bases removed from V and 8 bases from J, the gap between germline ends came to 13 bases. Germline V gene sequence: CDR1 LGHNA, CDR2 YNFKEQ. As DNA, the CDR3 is TGTGCCAGCAGCCAAGATGGGCAGGTTGGAGGCTACACCTTC. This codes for CASSQDGQVGGYTF.

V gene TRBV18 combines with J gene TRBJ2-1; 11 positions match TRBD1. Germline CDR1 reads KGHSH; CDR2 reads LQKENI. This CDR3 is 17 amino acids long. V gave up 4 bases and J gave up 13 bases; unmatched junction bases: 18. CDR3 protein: CASSQNTGTGGQSVQFF. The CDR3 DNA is TGTGCCAGCTCACAAAATACCGGGACAGGGGGACAATCAGTACAGTTCTTC.

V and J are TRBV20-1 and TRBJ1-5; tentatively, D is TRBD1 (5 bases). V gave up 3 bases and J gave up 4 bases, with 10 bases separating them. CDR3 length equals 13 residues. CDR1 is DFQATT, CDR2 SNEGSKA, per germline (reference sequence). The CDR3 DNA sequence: TGCAGTGCTAGTTCAGGGCAGAATCAGCCCCAGCATTTT. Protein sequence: CSASSGQNQPQHF.

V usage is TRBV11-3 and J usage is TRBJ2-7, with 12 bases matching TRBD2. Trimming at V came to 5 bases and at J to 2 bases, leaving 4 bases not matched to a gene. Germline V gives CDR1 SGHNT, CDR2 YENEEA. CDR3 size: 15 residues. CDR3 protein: CASSRTSGKTYEQYF. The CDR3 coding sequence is TGTGCCAGCAGCCGGACTAGCGGGAAGACCTACGAGCAGTACTTC.

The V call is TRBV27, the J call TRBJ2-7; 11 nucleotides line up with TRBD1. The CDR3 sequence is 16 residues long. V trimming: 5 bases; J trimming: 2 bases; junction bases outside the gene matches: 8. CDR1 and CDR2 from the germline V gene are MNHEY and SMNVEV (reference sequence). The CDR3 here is CASSTGTGGVTYEQYF. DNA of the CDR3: TGTGCCAGCAGTACCGGGACAGGGGGAGTCACCTACGAGCAGTACTTC.